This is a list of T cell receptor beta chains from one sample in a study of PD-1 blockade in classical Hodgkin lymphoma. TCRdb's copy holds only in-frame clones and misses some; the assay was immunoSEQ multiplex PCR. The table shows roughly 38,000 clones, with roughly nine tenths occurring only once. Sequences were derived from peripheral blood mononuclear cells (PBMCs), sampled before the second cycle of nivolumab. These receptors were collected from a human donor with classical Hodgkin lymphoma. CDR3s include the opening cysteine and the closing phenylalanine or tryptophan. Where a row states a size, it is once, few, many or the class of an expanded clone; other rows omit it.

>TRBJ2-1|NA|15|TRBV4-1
CASSQTSSSYNEQFF
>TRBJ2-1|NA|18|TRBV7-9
CASSHRVDGPTGGGEQFF
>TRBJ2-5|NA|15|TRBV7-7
CASSFLIGNQETQYF
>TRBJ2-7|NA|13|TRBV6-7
CASRYSPSAEQYF
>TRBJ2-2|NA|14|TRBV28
CASSGTGDTGELFF
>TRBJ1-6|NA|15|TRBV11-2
CASSLGATPNSPLHF
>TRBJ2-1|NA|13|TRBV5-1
CASSLAGGNEQFF
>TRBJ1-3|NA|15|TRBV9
CASSVGGTPGNTIYF
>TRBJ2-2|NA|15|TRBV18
CASSPLPRTTGELFF
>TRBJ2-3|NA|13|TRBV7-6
CASSLALSDTQYF
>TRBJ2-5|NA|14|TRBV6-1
CASSEASMGGTQYF
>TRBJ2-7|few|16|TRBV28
CASSLWGAQGRDEQYF
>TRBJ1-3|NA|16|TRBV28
CASSAPGRRSGNTIYF
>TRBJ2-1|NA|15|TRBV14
CASSHGLATINEQFF
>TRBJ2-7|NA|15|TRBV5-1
CASSLVRGGAYEQYF
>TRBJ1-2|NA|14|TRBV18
CASSPAAMSGGYTF
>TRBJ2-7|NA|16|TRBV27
CASSRSLAGVYYEQYF
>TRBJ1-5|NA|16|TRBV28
CASSPPGGLSYQPQHF
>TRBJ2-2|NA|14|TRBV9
CASKDSANTGELFF
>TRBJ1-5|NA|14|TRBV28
CASNTGARNQPQHF
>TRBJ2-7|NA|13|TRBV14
CASSQGRIYEQYF
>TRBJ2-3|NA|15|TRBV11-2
CASSLNFQFGDTQYF